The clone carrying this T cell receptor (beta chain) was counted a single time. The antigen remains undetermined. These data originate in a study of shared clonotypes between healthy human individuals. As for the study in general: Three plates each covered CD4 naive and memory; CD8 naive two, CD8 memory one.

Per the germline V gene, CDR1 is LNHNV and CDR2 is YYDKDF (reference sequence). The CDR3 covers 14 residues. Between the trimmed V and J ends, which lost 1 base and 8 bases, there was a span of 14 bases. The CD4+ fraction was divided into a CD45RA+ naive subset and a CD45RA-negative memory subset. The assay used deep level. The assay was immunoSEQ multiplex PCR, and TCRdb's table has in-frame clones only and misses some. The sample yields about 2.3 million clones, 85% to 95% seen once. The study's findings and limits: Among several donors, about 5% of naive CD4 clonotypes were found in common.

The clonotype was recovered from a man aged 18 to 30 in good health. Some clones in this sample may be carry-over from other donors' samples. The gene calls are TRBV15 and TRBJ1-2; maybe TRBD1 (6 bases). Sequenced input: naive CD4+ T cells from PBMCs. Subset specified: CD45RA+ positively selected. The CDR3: CATSRVSGGSGYTF. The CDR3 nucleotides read TGTGCCACCAGCAGAGTTTCGGGGGGCAGCGGCTACACCTTC.